Detailed here is one TCR beta chain. The antigen remains undetermined. Primers included in the PCR were 60 Vbeta and 13 Jbeta primers. Sequencing was performed with immunoSEQ multiplex PCR; in TCRdb, only in-frame clones are kept and a portion is missing. The table has 110,000 to 150,000 clones, around two thirds seen once. This record comes from a study of cytomegalovirus exposure and HLA in healthy donors. Turning to the study itself: Approximately 77 million unique TCRs from HLA-typed donors were held in an early release of data.

Germline assignment: CDR1 SQVTM and CDR2 ANQGSEA. V gave up 6 bases and J gave up 4 bases, with 15 bases separating them. The CDR3 contains 13 residues. The study's findings and limits: A later examination showed that TCR association rates differed by HLA locus, with DRB1 most and HLA-C fewest. Productive status was seen about 90% or about 30% of the time for most TCR beta V segments in an earlier analysis.

V is TRBV29-1 and J is TRBJ1-1, with D tentatively TRBD1 (6 bases). The sequenced material came from PBMCs. This sequence originates from a woman aged 55 to 70 in good health and CMV-seropositive. The CDR3 nucleotides are TGCAGCGTAACAGGGAGTGGGACCACTGAAGCTTTCTTT. As protein: CSVTGSGTTEAFF.